This T cell receptor (beta chain) was sequenced in a study of shared clonotypes between healthy human individuals. The repertoire was sequenced with immunoSEQ multiplex PCR; TCRdb's copy has only in-frame clones and lacks some. Here the sample spans roughly 2.6 million clones, roughly nine tenths being singletons. The sequence came from a man younger than 30 in good health. What was sequenced was naive CD4+ T cells sorted from blood. The subset here: CD45RA+ positively selected.

The DNA of the CDR3 is TGCGCCAGCAGCACAATACAGGGAGACACTGAAGCTTTCTTT. Protein sequence: CASSTIQGDTEAFF. The chain uses TRBV5-1 and TRBJ1-1, with D possibly being TRBD1 (6 bases). The V gene lost 4 bases and the J gene lost 3 bases, with 13 bases spanning the gap. This CDR3 is 14 amino acids long. CDR1 and CDR2 (germline): SGHRS, YFSETQ.